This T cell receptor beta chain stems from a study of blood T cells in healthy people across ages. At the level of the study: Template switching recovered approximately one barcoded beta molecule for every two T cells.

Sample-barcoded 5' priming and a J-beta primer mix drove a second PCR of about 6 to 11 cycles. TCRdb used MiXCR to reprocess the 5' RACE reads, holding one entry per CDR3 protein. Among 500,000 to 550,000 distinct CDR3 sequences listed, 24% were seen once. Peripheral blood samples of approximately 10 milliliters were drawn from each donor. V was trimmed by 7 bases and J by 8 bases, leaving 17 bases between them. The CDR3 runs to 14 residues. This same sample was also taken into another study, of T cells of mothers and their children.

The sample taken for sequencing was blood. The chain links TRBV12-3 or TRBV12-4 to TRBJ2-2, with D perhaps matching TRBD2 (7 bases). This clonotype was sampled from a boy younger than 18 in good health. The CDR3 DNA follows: TGTGCCAGCACCCCTACTCGGGGGGCAGGGGAGCTGTTTTTT. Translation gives CASTPTRGAGELFF.